The 27 T cell receptor beta chains below all came from one sample that was sequenced in a study of T cells in Graves' hyperthyroidism and ophthalmopathy. Amplification yielded TCR beta CDR3 regions, with RNA transcripts as the source. RT-PCR in the first round (using the HTBI primer set) targeted the TCR CDR3. TCRdb fed the multiplex PCR reads into MiXCR, producing one record per CDR3 protein. This sample has 450,000 to 700,000 distinct CDR3 sequences, with 46% found just once. The source material was peripheral blood or thyroid tissue (not recorded which). All receptors come from an adult woman with Graves' disease, either hyperthyroidism or ophthalmopathy (not recorded which).

The rearrangement uses TRBV5-4 and TRBJ1-1; D call uncertain. Trimming took off 2 bases at V and 1 base at J, with 18 bases between the two ends. Per the germline V gene, CDR1 is SGHNT and CDR2 is YYREEE (reference sequence). The CDR3 is 17 residues long. The CDR3 DNA sequence: TGTGCCAGCAGCTTCATCCTTCGGAACACACGGAACACTGAAGCTTTCTTT. Translating gives CASSFILRNTRNTEAFF.

This clonotype was recorded many times. This chain links TRBV5-1 with TRBJ1-4, with D maybe TRBD1 (5 bases). CDR1 and CDR2 from the germline V gene are SGHRS and YFSETQ. The CDR3 runs to 14 residues. Trimming took off 3 bases at V and 7 bases at J, with 13 bases between the two ends. The CDR3 DNA follows: TGCGCCAGCAGCTACCAGGGCTATGGTGAAAAACTGTTTTTT. Its protein product is CASSYQGYGEKLFF.

This clonotype occurred a few times. The chain couples TRBV11-2 to TRBJ1-5; D is ambiguous. In germline, CDR1 is SGHAT, CDR2 FQNNGV. V lost 6 bases and J 4 bases, leaving 13 bases between the germline ends. This CDR3 has 14 amino acids. The CDR3 nucleotides read TGTGCCAGCAGTTTAAGTGGCACAAATCAGCCCCAGCATTTT. Translation gives CASSLSGTNQPQHF.

The chain combines TRBV20-1 with TRBJ1-2; TRBD1 matches at 9 bases. The CDR3 spans 15 residues. Per germline, CDR1 DFQATT and CDR2 SNEGSKA (reference sequence). V dropped 2 bases and J dropped 3; count of bases not matched to a gene: 7. Here the CDR3 DNA reads TGCAGTGCTAGACCTTTCACAGGGGGCGACTATGGCTACACCTTC. Protein product: CSARPFTGGDYGYTF.

V is TRBV20-1 and J is TRBJ2-3, with D perhaps matching TRBD1 (6 bases). Trimming took 3 bases from V and 0 from J, leaving 13 bases between them. Germline-derived CDR1 and CDR2 are DFQATT and SNEGSKA (reference sequence). The CDR3 runs to 15 residues. As DNA, the CDR3 is TGCAGTGCTAGTCCAGGACAGATCAGCACAGATACGCAGTATTTT. Translating it yields CSASPGQISTDTQYF.

The chain uses TRBV20-1 and TRBJ2-7; D perhaps matches TRBD1 (5 bases). The CDR3 sequence is 12 residues long. V lost 3 bases and J lost 4, with 10 bases in between. CDR1 and CDR2 (germline): DFQATT, SNEGSKA (reference sequence). CDR3 nucleotide sequence: TGCAGTGCTAGTCTCCGACAGTACGAGCAGTACTTC. Its translation: CSASLRQYEQYF.

The V gene is TRBV10-3, the J gene TRBJ2-5; either TRBD1 or TRBD2 may supply D (6 bases each). V was pared by 3 bases and J by 5 bases, with 13 bases between. The CDR3 totals 14 residues. CDR1 is ENHRY, CDR2 SYGVKD, per germline. This chain's CDR3 is CAISEVRGGETQYF. In DNA, the CDR3 is TGTGCCATCAGTGAAGTCAGGGGAGGCGAGACCCAGTACTTC.

The genes are TRBV7-6 and TRBJ1-5, with 8 bases aligning to TRBD1. V dropped 2 bases and J dropped 1; count of bases not matched to a gene: 16. The germline V gene has CDR1 SGHVS and CDR2 FNYEAQ. This CDR3 has 20 residues. The CDR3 DNA reads as TGTGCCAGCAGCTTATATTCAGTCCGGGACAGGAGGATAAGCAATCAGCCCCAGCATTTT. Protein sequence: CASSLYSVRDRRISNQPQHF.

Here the CDR3 reads CASSLEAESNGYTF. In nucleotides, the CDR3 is TGCGCCAGCAGCTTGGAGGCAGAGTCTAATGGCTACACCTTC. This sequence joins TRBV5-1 and TRBJ1-2, with D uncertain. The length of the CDR3 is 14 residues. CDR1 and CDR2 from the germline V gene are SGHRS and YFSETQ. The V gene lost 0 bases and the J gene lost 6 bases, with 12 bases spanning the gap.

This clonotype was observed many times. The gene calls are TRBV5-1 and TRBJ2-2, with D tentatively TRBD1 (6 bases). CDR3 size: 15 residues. In germline, CDR1 is SGHRS, CDR2 YFSETQ. With 1 base removed from V and 4 bases from J, the gap between germline ends came to 11 bases. The CDR3 sequence is CASSLTGYGTGELFF. In DNA form, the CDR3 reads TGCGCCAGCAGCTTGACAGGGTACGGCACCGGGGAGCTGTTTTTT.

The chain couples TRBV18 to TRBJ1-1; D is unresolved. CDR1 KGHSH and CDR2 LQKENI come from the germline V gene. Trimming removed 3 bases at V and 1 base at J, with 12 bases between. The CDR3 is 15 residues long. The CDR3, as DNA: TGTGCCAGCTCACCTTATTCTGCGCCGAACACTGAAGCTTTCTTT. It encodes CASSPYSAPNTEAFF.

The chain is built from TRBV19 and TRBJ1-2; D possibly corresponds to TRBD1 (5 bases). Trimming left V 3 bases short and J 0 bases short, with 32 bases between. The CDR3 consists of 22 residues. The germline V gene encodes CDR1 LNHDA and CDR2 SQIVND (reference sequence). CDR3 loop: CASSMQGVAIVSLGQANYGYTF. The DNA for the CDR3 is TGTGCCAGTAGTATGCAAGGTGTAGCCATAGTTAGCTTAGGACAAGCTAACTATGGCTACACCTTC. The variable domain in full, completed from reference TRBV19 and TRBJ1-2, reads DGGITQSPKYLFRKEGQNVTLSCEQNLNHDAMYWYRQDPGQGLRLIYYSQIVNDFQKGDIAEGYSVSREKKESFPLTVTSAQKNPTAFYLCASSMQGVAIVSLGQANYGYTFGSGTRLTVV.

V gene TRBV19 combines with J gene TRBJ1-1; D is ambiguous. This CDR3 has 14 residues. CDR1 and CDR2 from the germline V gene are LNHDA and SQIVND (reference sequence). V lost 3 bases and J lost 0, with 8 bases in between. CDR3 sequence (DNA): TGTGCCAGTAGTATGGCCGGATTGAACACTGAAGCTTTCTTT. Residues: CASSMAGLNTEAFF.

This clonotype has at least ten counts. This chain joins TRBV7-9 and TRBJ2-5, with TRBD1 identical over 7 bases. This CDR3 has 16 amino acids. With 5 bases clipped from V and 1 base from J, the junction kept 10 bases outside the gene matches. Germline V gene data show CDR1 as SEHNR and CDR2 as FQNEAQ (reference sequence). This chain's CDR3 is CASSPGTAPLQETQYF. The CDR3, as DNA: TGTGCCAGCAGCCCCGGGACAGCACCCCTCCAAGAGACCCAGTACTTC.

This rearrangement joins TRBV29-1 to TRBJ2-2; possibly TRBD1 for D (6 bases). V gave up 8 bases and J gave up 1 base, with 17 bases separating them. The CDR3 length is 15 residues. Per the germline V gene, CDR1 is SQVTM and CDR2 is ANQGSEA. The CDR3: CSSARKTGNTGELFF. CDR3 DNA: TGCAGCAGTGCTAGAAAGACAGGGAACACCGGGGAGCTGTTTTTT.

About this clonotype: A much bigger clone sits one base away, suggesting this may be a read error. The V gene is TRBV5-1, the J gene TRBJ2-7; D gene ambiguous. The CDR3 sequence is 15 residues long. CDR1 is SGHRS, CDR2 YFSETQ, per germline. DNA of the CDR3: TGCGCCGGCAGCCCAACTTCGTTAAGCCCCGAGGAGCAGTACTTC. It encodes CAGSPTSLSPEEQYF.

The chain carries TRBV10-3 and TRBJ1-1; 12 bases agree with TRBD1. The V segment lost 7 bases and the J segment 4 bases; nucleotides outside the gene matches: 4. The CDR3 totals 14 residues. Germline CDR1 ENHRY, CDR2 SYGVKD. CDR3 in DNA: TGTGCCATCACCCCGGGACAGGGGGCCACTGAAGCTTTCTTT. It translates to CAITPGQGATEAFF.

This clonotype came up once. The chain is built from TRBV12-3 or TRBV12-4 and TRBJ1-1; D is uncertain. There are 15 residues in the CDR3. V shed 4 bases and J shed 6 bases, with 18 bases lying between them. CDR3 sequence: CASSSGLGSLAEAFF. In nucleotides, the CDR3 is TGTGCCAGCAGTTCAGGACTGGGGTCTCTCGCTGAAGCTTTCTTT.

This clonotype occurred a few times. V usage is TRBV24-1 and J usage is TRBJ1-6, with 7 nucleotides matching TRBD1. Germline V CDR1 and CDR2: KGHDR, SFDVKD. V shed 7 bases and J 7 bases; nucleotides not matched to a gene: 3. CDR3 length equals 13 residues. In DNA, the CDR3 is TGTGCCACCAGGGGGGACAGCAATTCACCCCTCCACTTT. Encoded protein: CATRGDSNSPLHF.

Concerning this clonotype: Possible read error: a much larger clone is one base away. A read error is likely, as this CDR3 ends without the conserved phenylalanine or tryptophan. The chain is built from TRBV6-5 and TRBJ2-7; D gene unclear. The V end was cut by 6 bases, the J end by 9 bases, with 15 bases between. CDR1 and CDR2 from the germline V gene are MNHEY and SVGAGI. This CDR3 spans 12 amino acids. The CDR3 loop is CASSPVGLGQYL. In DNA form, the CDR3 reads TGTGCCAGCAGCCCCGTAGGGCTCGGGCAGTACCTC.

This chain connects TRBV7-2 to TRBJ1-2; 12 bases line up with TRBD1. V dropped 5 bases and J dropped 7; count of bases not matched to a gene: 5. The germline gives CDR1 SGHTA, CDR2 FQGNSA. CDR3 size: 14 residues. CDR3 residues: CASSIGTGGSGYTF. CDR3 in DNA: TGTGCCAGCAGCATCGGGACAGGGGGCTCTGGCTACACCTTC.

This clonotype was seen ten or more times. This sequence joins TRBV7-2 and TRBJ1-3; D gene ambiguous. V lost 5 bases to trimming and J lost 4 bases, with 9 bases between them. Germline assignment: CDR1 SGHTA and CDR2 FQGNSA. This CDR3 comprises 13 residues. The CDR3 here is CASSKGGGNTIYF. The CDR3 nucleotides are TGTGCCAGCAGCAAGGGCGGCGGAAACACCATATATTTT.

The rearrangement uses TRBV4-2 and TRBJ2-2; 9 nucleotides agree with TRBD2. Per the germline V gene, CDR1 is LGHNA and CDR2 is YNFKEQ. Trimming removed 2 bases from V and 4 bases from J; junction bases left unmatched: 2. This CDR3 spans 15 amino acids. CDR3 sequence (DNA): TGTGCCAGCAGCCAACTAGCGGGGTGCACCGGGGAGCTGTTTTTT. Amino acids: CASSQLAGCTGELFF.

The chain is built from TRBV12-3 or TRBV12-4 and TRBJ1-2; D unclear. The V gene lost 5 bases and the J gene lost 4 bases, with 8 bases spanning the gap. The CDR3 spans 12 residues. Here the CDR3 DNA reads TGTGCCAGCAGTCCGAGCCCCTATGGCTACACCTTC. This translates into CASSPSPYGYTF.

At least ten counts were recorded for this clonotype. The chain couples TRBV5-1 to TRBJ1-3, with D perhaps TRBD1 (6 bases). The V gene's germline CDR1 is SGHRS and CDR2 YFSETQ. Trimming left V 3 bases short and J 2 bases short, with 9 bases between. There are 14 residues in the CDR3. The CDR3 bases are TGCGCCAGCAGCTCCGGGACACCTGGAAACACCATATATTTT. Translating it yields CASSSGTPGNTIYF. Looking up the rest from reference TRBV5-1 and TRBJ1-3 gives the full variable domain: KAGVTQTPRYLIKTRGQQVTLSCSPISGHRSVSWYQQTPGQGLQFLFEYFSETQRNKGNFPGRFSGRQFSNSRSEMNVSTLELGDSALYLCASSSGTPGNTIYFGEGSWLTVV.

This clonotype was found many times. The rearrangement uses TRBV15 and TRBJ1-5; a possible D gene is TRBD1 (6 bases). Germline V gene lookup returns CDR1 LNHNV and CDR2 YYDKDF (reference sequence). V was shortened by 1 base and J by 7 bases, with 17 bases between the two germline ends. The CDR3 length is 16 residues. The CDR3 region is CATSRAFGGGNQPQHF. The CDR3 region has the DNA TGTGCCACCAGCAGAGCCTTCGGAGGGGGTAACCAGCCCCAGCATTTT.

This clonotype was seen a handful of times. The V call is TRBV6-1, the J call TRBJ1-1; D call uncertain. The V end lost 6 bases, the J end lost 7 bases, and 9 bases lay between the germline ends. CDR1 MNHNS and CDR2 SASEGT come from the germline V gene. The CDR3 runs 11 residues. CDR3 sequence: CASRSTVEAFF. CDR3 nucleotide sequence: TGTGCCAGCAGATCGACGGTTGAAGCTTTCTTT.